This entry concerns a single T cell receptor beta chain. This entry is derived from a study of blood T cell repertoires in COVID-19. Only in-frame clones appear in the TCRdb table, and some are missing; sequencing was by immunoSEQ multiplex PCR. The repertoire holds 150,000 to 200,000 clones, with just over 90% as singletons. Germline V gene lookup returns CDR1 SGHTA and CDR2 FQGNSA. The CDR3 loop spans 16 amino acids. V was clipped by 1 base and J by 8 bases, with 17 bases between them. The rearrangement uses TRBV7-2 and TRBJ1-4; D is possibly TRBD1 (5 bases). Sequenced: peripheral blood. The clonotype originates from a woman aged 55-70 years with COVID-19, enrolled during active disease. The CDR3 loop is CASSLGGVRSWEKLFF. The CDR3 nucleotides are TGTGCCAGCAGCTTAGGGGGGGTAAGGAGTTGGGAAAAACTGTTTTTT.